This T cell receptor beta chain emerged from a study of cytomegalovirus exposure and HLA in healthy donors. The length of the CDR3 is 16 residues. Trimming removed 7 bases at V and 5 bases at J, with 21 bases between. CDR1 MDHEN and CDR2 SYDVKM come from the germline V gene. This PCR relied on a set of 60 Vbeta primers and 13 Jbeta primers. The repertoire was sequenced with immunoSEQ multiplex PCR; TCRdb's copy has only in-frame clones and lacks some. This sample has about 150,000 clones, with about 84% found just once. Sequenced: PBMCs. The chain employs TRBV28 and TRBJ1-5; D might be TRBD1 (5 bases). The clonotype comes from a man between 18 and 29 years old in good health and CMV-seronegative. The CDR3 spells CASTRFRVSLDQPQHF. In nucleotides, the CDR3 is TGTGCCAGCACCCGATTCAGGGTTTCCCTCGATCAGCCCCAGCATTTT.